One and the same sample provided the 26 T cell receptor beta chains below, sequenced in a study of long-term antiretroviral therapy in people with HIV. Runs used v3.0 of the immunoSEQ assay and were done at survey level. Generated by immunoSEQ multiplex PCR, the TCRdb table keeps only in-frame clones and is missing some. The data contain around 17,000 clones, around 95% of them singletons. The specimen was unsorted PBMCs, collected more than 10 years after starting antiretroviral therapy. These receptors originate from a man aged 25 to 45 with HIV.

The chain links TRBV19 to TRBJ1-2, with TRBD1 matching over 11 bases. CDR3 length equals 16 residues. The germline V gene has CDR1 LNHDA and CDR2 SQIVND (reference sequence). Losses at the gene ends were 2 bases for V and 2 bases for J; bases not matched to a gene: 4. The CDR3 DNA is TGTGCCAGTAGTATAAGGACAGGGGGCGACAACTATGGCTACACCTTC. It translates to CASSIRTGGDNYGYTF.

This chain connects TRBV19 to TRBJ1-5; the D gene is possibly TRBD1 (5 bases). The CDR3 consists of 15 residues. With 7 bases removed from V and 4 bases from J, the gap between germline ends came to 17 bases. CDR1 and CDR2 from the germline V gene are LNHDA and SQIVND (reference sequence). For the CDR3, the DNA is TGTGCCAGTATGTTGGGCCTCGGGACTAATCAGCCCCAGCATTTT. Its translation: CASMLGLGTNQPQHF.

This clone has a handful of counts. The chain is built from TRBV7-3 and TRBJ2-2, with a weak D call TRBD1 (5 bases). CDR1 and CDR2 from the germline V gene are SGHTA and FQGTGA. V lost 1 base and J 4 bases, leaving 13 bases between the germline ends. There are 16 residues in the CDR3. Here the CDR3 DNA reads TGTGCCAGCAGCTTAAACGCAGGGCCCGCCACCGGGGAGCTGTTTTTT. As protein: CASSLNAGPATGELFF.

In its sample, this clone was seen a few times. The J gene is TRBJ2-3, the V gene TRBV5-1, with unresolved D. CDR3 length: 15 residues. V dropped 0 bases and J dropped 2 bases, with 10 bases sitting between them. Germline CDR1 is SGHRS and CDR2 is YFSETQ. CDR3 residues: CASSLGAATTDTQYF. CDR3 sequence (DNA): TGCGCCAGCAGCTTGGGTGCGGCTACCACAGATACGCAGTATTTT.

In regard to this clone: This same CDR3 is encoded by further DNA sequences in the sample. The CDR3 protein is CASSELAGGPETQYF. CDR3 DNA sequence: TGTGCCAGCAGTGAACTAGCGGGGGGGCCAGAGACCCAGTACTTC. The chain has TRBV6-1 and TRBJ2-5, with 12 bases fitting TRBD2. V shed 2 bases, J shed 4 bases, and the junction held 2 bases outside the gene matches. The CDR3 spans 15 residues. Germline assignment: CDR1 MNHNS and CDR2 SASEGT.

V and J are TRBV30 and TRBJ2-1; no clear D. This CDR3 comprises 12 residues. V lost 2 bases and J 7 bases, leaving 9 bases between the germline ends. Germline CDR1 GTSNPN, CDR2 SVGIG (reference sequence). CDR3 amino acids: CAWSTPRNEQFF. The CDR3 DNA follows: TGTGCCTGGAGTACCCCCCGGAATGAGCAGTTCTTC.

The V call is TRBV20-1, the J call TRBJ1-1; D is unclear. V lost 0 bases to trimming and J lost 1 base, with 0 bases between them. The germline CDR1 and CDR2 sequences are DFQATT and SNEGSKA (reference sequence). CDR3 length: 11 residues. CDR3 bases: TGCAGTGCTAGAGAGAACACTGAAGCTTTCTTT. Translated: CSARENTEAFF.

V gene TRBV7-3 combines with J gene TRBJ2-3, with 7 bases identical to TRBD2. This CDR3 contains 16 residues. Trimming at V came to 5 bases and at J to 3 bases, leaving 11 bases not matched to a gene. Germline lookup yields CDR1 SGHTA and CDR2 FQGTGA. CDR3 loop: CASSRQGGGVTDTQYF. The DNA for the CDR3 is TGTGCCAGCAGCCGCCAGGGCGGGGGAGTTACAGATACGCAGTATTTT. Combining the CDR3 with reference TRBV7-3 and TRBJ2-3 gives the whole variable domain GAGVSQTPSNKVTEKGKYVELRCDPISGHTALYWYRQSLGQGPEFLIYFQGTGAADDSGLPNDRFFAVRPEGSVSTLKIQRTERGDSAVYLCASSRQGGGVTDTQYFGPGTRLTVL.

The rearrangement links TRBV18 to TRBJ1-2; no clear D. CDR1 and CDR2 from the germline V gene are KGHSH and LQKENI. There are 13 residues in the CDR3. Trimming removed 3 bases from V and 4 bases from J, with 9 bases in between. The CDR3 loop is CASSPDGRYGYTF. The CDR3, as DNA: TGTGCCAGCTCACCCGACGGTCGCTATGGCTACACCTTC.

The V call is TRBV28, the J call TRBJ1-1; no reliable D call. The CDR3 spans 15 residues. V was clipped by 7 bases and J by 3 bases, with 18 bases between them. CDR1 is MDHEN and CDR2 is SYDVKM in the germline V gene. CDR3 in amino acids: CASKHQQIPHTEAFF. CDR3 sequence (DNA): TGTGCCAGCAAACACCAACAGATACCTCACACTGAAGCTTTCTTT. Full variable domain (rest looked up from reference TRBV28 and TRBJ1-1): DVKVTQSSRYLVKRTGEKVFLECVQDMDHENMFWYRQDPGLGLRLIYFSYDVKMKEKGDIPEGYSVSREKKERFSLILESASTNQTSMYLCASKHQQIPHTEAFFGQGTRLTVV.

V usage is TRBV5-1 and J usage is TRBJ1-2; the match to TRBD1 covers 8 bases. V shed 3 bases and J 2 bases; nucleotides not matched to a gene: 3. The CDR3 runs 14 residues. Germline assignment: CDR1 SGHRS and CDR2 YFSETQ. The CDR3, as DNA: TGCGCCAGCAGCTCGGACAGGGTGAACTATGGCTACACCTTC. It yields the protein CASSSDRVNYGYTF.

The chain links TRBV4-2 to TRBJ2-2; possibly TRBD1 for D (5 bases). The V end lost 7 bases, the J end lost 1 base, and 19 bases lay between the germline ends. Germline V gene lookup returns CDR1 LGHNA and CDR2 YNFKEQ. The CDR3 contains 17 residues. The CDR3 loop is CASTWTPWQGNTGELFF. DNA for the CDR3: TGTGCCAGCACCTGGACCCCCTGGCAGGGGAACACCGGGGAGCTGTTTTTT.

J is TRBJ2-2 and V is TRBV10-1; D might be TRBD2 (6 bases). The V and J ends lost 2 bases and 4 bases respectively, with 17 bases between them. The CDR3 contains 17 residues. Germline-derived CDR1 and CDR2 are WNHNN and SYGVQD (reference sequence). The CDR3 bases are TGCGCCAGCAGTGAGAGAGGACCTAGCGTCGGCACCGGGGAGCTGTTTTTT. It specifies CASSERGPSVGTGELFF.

The rearrangement uses TRBV28 and TRBJ2-2; the match to TRBD2 covers 7 bases. Germline V gene lookup returns CDR1 MDHEN and CDR2 SYDVKM. The CDR3 is 14 amino acids. Trimming removed 6 bases from V and 6 bases from J; junction bases left unmatched: 7. The CDR3 region is CASSFFTSAGELFF. The CDR3 DNA is TGTGCCAGCAGCTTTTTTACTAGCGCCGGGGAGCTGTTTTTT. Together with reference TRBV28 and TRBJ2-2, the CDR3 gives the full variable domain: DVKVTQSSRYLVKRTGEKVFLECVQDMDHENMFWYRQDPGLGLRLIYFSYDVKMKEKGDIPEGYSVSREKKERFSLILESASTNQTSMYLCASSFFTSAGELFFGEGSRLTVL.

The J gene is TRBJ2-7, the V gene TRBV11-2, with a weak D call TRBD1 (6 bases). The CDR3 length is 15 residues. With 1 base removed from V and 1 base from J, the gap between germline ends came to 11 bases. The germline V gene encodes CDR1 SGHAT and CDR2 FQNNGV. The CDR3 DNA is TGTGCCAGCAGCTTAGGCGGCCAGGGGTCCTACGAGCAGTACTTC. Translating it yields CASSLGGQGSYEQYF.

The gene calls are TRBV6-5 and TRBJ1-2; D is possibly TRBD1 (6 bases). V lost 8 bases to trimming and J lost 4 bases, with 14 bases between them. Germline-derived CDR1 and CDR2 are MNHEY and SVGAGI. This CDR3 region has 13 residues. CDR3 loop: CASSTADSYGYTF. The CDR3, as DNA: TGTGCCAGCTCAACCGCGGACAGCTATGGCTACACCTTC.

Worth noting for this clone: The sample contains more than one DNA sequence encoding this CDR3. The V and J genes are TRBV9 and TRBJ2-3; D is uncertain. V lost 0 bases and J lost 3, with 5 bases in between. This CDR3 contains 13 residues. Germline CDR1 reads SGDLS; CDR2 reads YYNGEE. The CDR3 loop is CASSVADTDTQYF. CDR3 nucleotides: TGTGCCAGCAGCGTAGCGGATACAGATACGCAGTATTTT.

The chain couples TRBV10-2 to TRBJ1-1, with D perhaps matching TRBD1 (6 bases). The CDR3 is made up of 14 amino acids. The V and J ends lost 5 bases and 2 bases respectively, with 12 bases between them. Germline CDR1 is WSHSY and CDR2 is SAAADI. CDR3 residues: CASSTTGFNTEAFF. The CDR3 DNA follows: TGCGCCAGCAGTACGACAGGTTTTAACACTGAAGCTTTCTTT.

The chain joins TRBV6-6 to TRBJ1-2; D gene unclear. V shed 0 bases and J shed 12 bases, with 14 bases lying between them. CDR1 and CDR2 (germline): MNHNY, SVGAGI (reference sequence). The length of the CDR3 is 13 residues. The CDR3 spells CASSYSFDGANTF. Here the CDR3 DNA reads TGTGCCAGCAGTTACTCGTTTGATGGCGCCAACACCTTC.

The chain recombines TRBV6-1 with TRBJ2-7; 12 bases are a match to TRBD2. The CDR3 contains 14 residues. In germline, CDR1 is MNHNS, CDR2 SASEGT. With V trimmed by 6 bases and J by 4 bases, 4 bases remained unmatched. CDR3 sequence: CASRGLAGTYEQYF. CDR3 nucleotide sequence: TGTGCCAGCAGAGGACTAGCGGGGACTTACGAGCAGTACTTC.

The rearrangement links TRBV11-2 to TRBJ2-5; TRBD2 aligns across 11 bases. The germline gives CDR1 SGHAT, CDR2 FQNNGV. This CDR3 region has 15 residues. After removal of 3 bases from V and 5 bases from J, the junction contained 5 bases not matched to a gene. CDR3 residues: CASSFGSGGAETQYF. The CDR3 DNA follows: TGTGCCAGCAGCTTTGGTAGCGGGGGGGCGGAGACCCAGTACTTC.

V gene TRBV27 combines with J gene TRBJ1-5; D uncertain. The CDR3 contains 13 residues. Trimming removed 4 bases from V and 0 bases from J, with 4 bases in between. The germline gives CDR1 MNHEY, CDR2 SMNVEV (reference sequence). CDR3 coding DNA: TGTGCCAGCAGTTATGATAGCAATCAGCCCCAGCATTTT. It specifies CASSYDSNQPQHF.

The chain recombines TRBV6-1 with TRBJ2-2; no reliable D call. Germline V gene data show CDR1 as MNHNS and CDR2 as SASEGT. CDR3 length: 13 residues. V was trimmed by 3 bases and J by 2 bases, leaving 4 bases between them. The CDR3 loop is CASSDPNTGELFF. The CDR3 region has the DNA TGTGCCAGCAGTGACCCTAACACCGGGGAGCTGTTTTTT.

This clone has just one count. The genes are TRBV19 and TRBJ1-6; D remains ambiguous. Germline V lookup: CDR1 LNHDA, CDR2 SQIVND (reference sequence). This CDR3 contains 16 residues. V lost 1 base and J 6 bases, leaving 13 bases between the germline ends. CDR3: CASSIGTAAGNSPLHF. The DNA of the CDR3 is TGTGCCAGTAGTATAGGGACGGCTGCCGGTAATTCACCCCTCCACTTT.

The chain couples TRBV7-3 to TRBJ2-5; 11 bases fit TRBD2. The V gene end was trimmed by 5 bases and the J gene end by 3 bases; junction bases not matched to a gene: 5. The germline CDR1 and CDR2 sequences are SGHTA and FQGTGA. This CDR3 spans 15 amino acids. The CDR3 nucleotides read TGTGCCAGCAGCCAAAAGACTAGCGGGGAAGAGACCCAGTACTTC. Protein sequence: CASSQKTSGEETQYF.

The gene calls are TRBV7-6 and TRBJ1-6; D gene uncertain. With 5 bases removed from V and 0 bases from J, the gap between germline ends came to 8 bases. Looked up from germline, CDR1 is SGHVS and CDR2 is FNYEAQ. The CDR3 consists of 15 residues. CDR3 amino acids: CASSPGSSYNSPLHF. In DNA, the CDR3 is TGTGCCAGCAGCCCCGGGAGCTCCTATAATTCACCCCTCCACTTT. Full variable domain (outside the CDR3, taken from reference TRBV7-6 and TRBJ1-6): GAGVSQSPRYKVTKRGQDVALRCDPISGHVSLYWYRQALGQGPEFLTYFNYEAQQDKSGLPNDRFSAERPEGSISTLTIQRTEQRDSAMYRCASSPGSSYNSPLHFGNGTRLTVT.